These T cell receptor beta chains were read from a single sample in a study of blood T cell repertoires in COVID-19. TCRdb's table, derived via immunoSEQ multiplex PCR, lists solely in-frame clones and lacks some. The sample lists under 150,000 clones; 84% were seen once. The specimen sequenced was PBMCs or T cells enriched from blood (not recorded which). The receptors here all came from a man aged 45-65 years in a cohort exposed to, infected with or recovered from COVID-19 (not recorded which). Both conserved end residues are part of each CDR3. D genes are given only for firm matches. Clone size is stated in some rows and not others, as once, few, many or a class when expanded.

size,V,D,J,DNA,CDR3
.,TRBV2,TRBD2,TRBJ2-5,TGTGCCAGCAAGCGGGGAGAAGAGACCCAGTACTTC,CASKRGEETQYF
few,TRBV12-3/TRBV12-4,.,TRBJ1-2,TGTGCCAGCAGTTTAGTCGGTAGATACACCTTC,CASSLVGRYTF
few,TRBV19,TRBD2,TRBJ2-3,TGTGCCAGTAGCCGACTAGCGGTGAACACAGATACGCAGTATTTT,CASSRLAVNTDTQYF
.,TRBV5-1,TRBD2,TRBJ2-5,TGCGCCAGCAGCTTGGGGACTAGCGGGTTTGAGACCCAGTACTTC,CASSLGTSGFETQYF
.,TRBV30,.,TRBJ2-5,TGTGCCTGGAGTGTGCAGGGCCCAGAGACCCAGTACTTC,CAWSVQGPETQYF
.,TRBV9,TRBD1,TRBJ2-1,TGTGCCAGCAGCGCTGGACAGGGGGCAAACTCCTACAATGAGCAGTTCTTC,CASSAGQGANSYNEQFF
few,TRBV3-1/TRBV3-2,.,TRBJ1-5,TGTGCCAGCAGCCTAGGGGCGGGGGTCAATCAGCCCCAGCATTTT,CASSLGAGVNQPQHF
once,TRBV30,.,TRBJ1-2,TGTGCCTGGGTGGACAGACCGGATGGCTACACCTTC,CAWVDRPDGYTF
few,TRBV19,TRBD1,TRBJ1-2,TGTGCCAGTAGTAGCGACAGGGGTTATGGCTACACCTTC,CASSSDRGYGYTF
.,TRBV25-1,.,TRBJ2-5,TGTGCCAGCAGGCCAGGGGGAGGGACCCAGTACTTC,CASRPGGGTQYF
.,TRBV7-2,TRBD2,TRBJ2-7,TGTGCCAGCAGCTTCACCGGGACTAGCGGGTTGATTGGTGTGCAGTACTTC,CASSFTGTSGLIGVQYF
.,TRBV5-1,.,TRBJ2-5,TGCGCCAGCAGCTTCCGGGGGTACCAAGAGACCCAGTACTTC,CASSFRGYQETQYF
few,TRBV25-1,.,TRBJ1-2,TGTGCCAGCAGTGAAACGGGTAATGGCTACACCTTC,CASSETGNGYTF
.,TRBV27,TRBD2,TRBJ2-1,TGTGTATCGGGACTAGCGGGAGTGGGTGAGCAGTTCTTC,CVSGLAGVGEQFF
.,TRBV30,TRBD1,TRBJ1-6,TGTGCCTCTCAGGGGGCGTTCCTATCACCCCTCCACTTT,CASQGAFLSPLHF
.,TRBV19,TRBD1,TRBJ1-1,TGTGCCAGTAGTGCAGGACAGGGGAGGACTGAAGCTTTCTTT,CASSAGQGRTEAFF
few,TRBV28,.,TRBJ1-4,TGTGCCAGCAGGCCCCGATCGCGGGAAACTAATGAAAAACTGTTTTTT,CASRPRSRETNEKLFF
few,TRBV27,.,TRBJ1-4,TGTGCCAGCAGTCCATCGGACAGACGTAATGAAAAACTGTTTTTT,CASSPSDRRNEKLFF
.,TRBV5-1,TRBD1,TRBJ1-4,TGCGCCAGCAGCGGGGACAGGCCGAATGAAAAACTGTTTTTT,CASSGDRPNEKLFF
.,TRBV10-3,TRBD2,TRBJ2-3,TGTGCCATCGGGAGGGCAGGGATCACAGATACGCAGTATTTT,CAIGRAGITDTQYF
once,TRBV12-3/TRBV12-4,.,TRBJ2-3,TGTGCCAGCAGTCTATACACAGATACGCAGTATTTT,CASSLYTDTQYF
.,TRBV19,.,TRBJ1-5,TGTGCCAGTCGTCCCGGAGGTCATCAGCCCCAGCATTTT,CASRPGGHQPQHF
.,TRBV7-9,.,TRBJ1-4,TGTGCCAGCAGCATTAGAGGGTCAGGGGATGAAAAACTGTTTTTT,CASSIRGSGDEKLFF
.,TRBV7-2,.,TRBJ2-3,TGTGCCAGCAGCTTATTGGTTGATCCTAGGGATACGCAGTATTTT,CASSLLVDPRDTQYF
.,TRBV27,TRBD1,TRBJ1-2,TGTGCCAGCAGTTCCCGAACCAGACAGGGGGACTATGGCTACACCTTC,CASSSRTRQGDYGYTF